The source of this TCR beta chain is a study of T-cell memory formation after mild COVID-19. Looking at the study overall: Across donors, TCR clusters were largely donor specific. Study-level findings and limits: CM and EM subsets held most contracting CD4+ clones; EMRA held CD8+ ones.

The V and J ends lost 6 bases and 2 bases, in that order; junction bases with no gene match: 9. Per germline, CDR1 DFQATT and CDR2 SNEGSKA (reference sequence). This CDR3 has 15 residues. The TCR alpha and TCR beta cDNA libraries, bearing sample barcodes and UMIs, were generated by 5'RACE using constant-segment primers. TCRdb ran MiXCR on the 5' RACE reads and lists one entry per CDR3 protein. Of fewer than 550,000 distinct CDR3 sequences detected, 15% to 20% appear once; the ten largest clones hold 8.4%. This clonotype has only a few counts. The antigen remains unidentified. The chain employs TRBV20-1 and TRBJ2-1, with 8 positions matching TRBD2. The origin of this receptor is an adult woman who had mild COVID-19 (a few samples of this study predate the infection). Cell type and time point are not known. What was sequenced was PBMCs or a T cell subset sorted from them (not recorded which). CDR3 in DNA: TGCAGTGCCTCCTCAGCGGGAGATGCCTACAATGAGCAGTTCTTC. Translating it yields CSASSAGDAYNEQFF.